Following are 7 T cell receptor beta chains from one sample sequenced in a study of T cell repertoires in cytomegalovirus infection (dated by TCRdb to the late 2010s). These receptors lack a known antigen. Sequencing took place on an Illumina HiSeq 1500. The public sequencing data were trimmed at Q25 with fastp and processed into clonotypes with MiXCR by TCRdb, which kept only in-frame beta chains. Here each entry gathers all rows of one CDR3 protein and keeps the most common genes and DNA. The table for this sample lists 45,000 to 60,000 distinct CDR3 sequences; over 15% of them were counted only once. 55% to 65% of the sample is held by the ten biggest clonotypes. Sample treatment or condition, as interpreted from the label and publication: in vitro stimulation with specific CMV peptide epitopes to enrich CMV-specific T cells. The starting material was CD8+ T cells from cultured PBMCs, obtained from culture after CMV antigen stimulation. The receptors come from a human donor in good health (CMV status not recorded). Some clones in this sample may be carry-over from other donors' samples.

The V gene is TRBV5-5, the J gene TRBJ1-5; D not resolved. CDR3 length: 15 residues. In germline, CDR1 is SGHKS, CDR2 YYEKEE (reference sequence). V shed 0 bases and J shed 9 bases, with 16 bases lying between them. CDR3 region: CASSLAVQVTGPQHF. Written as DNA, the CDR3 is TGTGCCAGCAGCTTGGCCGTTCAGGTCACTGGGCCCCAGCATTTT.

V gene TRBV28 combines with J gene TRBJ1-4; D unclear. CDR1 and CDR2 (germline): MDHEN, SYDVKM. CDR3 length equals 13 residues. Trimming took off 3 bases at V and 7 bases at J, with 9 bases between the two ends. This CDR3 reads CASSLWGVEKLFF. The CDR3 bases are TGTGCCAGCAGTTTGTGGGGTGTTGAAAAACTGTTTTTT.

This clonotype was observed a handful of times. The chain employs TRBV12-3 or TRBV12-4 and TRBJ1-6, with TRBD1 matching over 9 bases. Unmatched junction bases numbered 5, after V lost 6 bases and J lost 5 bases. The CDR3 has 15 amino acids. Here the CDR3 reads CASSRTGADNSPLHF. In nucleotides, the CDR3 is TGTGCCAGCAGCCGGACAGGGGCGGATAATTCACCCCTCCACTTT.

This clonotype was seen a handful of times. The rearrangement joins TRBV6-4 to TRBJ1-4; D remains ambiguous. V gave up 7 bases and J gave up 8 bases, with 8 bases separating them. The CDR3 extends over 11 amino acids. Germline CDR1 is MRHNA and CDR2 is SNTAGT. This CDR3 reads CASKDGEKLFF. CDR3 nucleotides: TGTGCCAGCAAAGACGGGGAAAAACTGTTTTTT.

The rearrangement links TRBV7-2 to TRBJ2-1; tentatively, D is TRBD1 or TRBD2 (5 bases each). The CDR3 consists of 16 residues. Germline loops: CDR1 SGHTA, CDR2 FQGNSA. V lost 5 bases and J 6 bases, leaving 20 bases between the germline ends. The CDR3 nucleotides are TGTGCCAGCAGCCGATTAGAGGGACCGCGTCGCAATGAGCAGTTCTTC. Residues: CASSRLEGPRRNEQFF.

This clonotype showed up just a few times. The rearrangement joins TRBV11-3 to TRBJ2-7; 7 bases align to TRBD1. The CDR3 is 13 amino acids. V lost 5 bases to trimming and J lost 2 bases; unmatched junction nucleotides: 3. The germline V gene has CDR1 SGHNT and CDR2 YENEEA. Written as DNA, the CDR3 is TGTGCCAGCAGCGGACAGGATACCTACGAGCAGTACTTC. It specifies CASSGQDTYEQYF.

J is TRBJ2-1 and V is TRBV24-1, with a possible D match to TRBD2 (5 bases). V lost 10 bases and J 9 bases, leaving 15 bases between the germline ends. Germline assignment: CDR1 KGHDR and CDR2 SFDVKD. This CDR3 region has 12 residues. DNA of the CDR3: TGTGCCACTACCGCGGACTCGGGTGAGCAGTTCTTC. It yields the protein CATTADSGEQFF.